This T cell receptor (beta chain) was recorded in a study of blood T cell repertoires in COVID-19. The cohort comprised adults aged 18 to 89 years residing in 24 US areas. The study assigned cohorts using participant-reported clinical history. As handled by the study authors: Nucleated cell number was recorded as an estimate derived from reference gene primer amplification. Sequencing was performed with immunoSEQ multiplex PCR; in TCRdb, only in-frame clones are kept and a portion is missing. Clone size and V and J calls were adopted from that table, with D and trimming inferred from the DNA. The repertoire holds around 250,000 clones, with 80% to 90% as singletons. The V end lost 0 bases, the J end lost 2 bases, and 10 bases lay between the germline ends. Looked up from germline, CDR1 is LGHNA and CDR2 is YSLEER. This CDR3 spans 15 amino acids. This clone was counted once.

The sequenced sample was PBMCs or T cells enriched from blood (not recorded which). The TCR originated in a woman in her 40s who had been exposed to COVID-19. This chain joins TRBV4-3 and TRBJ1-1, with D unclear. CDR3 in DNA: TGCGCCAGCAGCCAAGATGGGAGTCCTAACACTGAAGCTTTCTTT. Its translation is CASSQDGSPNTEAFF.